The clone carrying this T cell receptor (beta chain) was observed a handful of times. Its antigen is still unknown. The CDR3 length is 15 residues. Trimming shortened V by 5 bases and J by 1 base, and 13 bases separated the two germline ends. Germline V gene lookup returns CDR1 SGHNT and CDR2 YENEEA. This record comes from a study of regulatory T cells in long-lasting Graves disease. For TCR beta, libraries came from iRepertoire HTBI primers and Arm-PCR of CDR3 regions. TCRdb processed the multiplex PCR reads anew with MiXCR; each CDR3 protein has one entry. The table has 400,000 to 550,000 distinct CDR3 sequences, around 17% seen once; the top ten hold approximately 11%. The time point is: newly diagnosed GD, antithyroid drugs for less than 3 months. Isolated PBMC RNA provided the starting material for the TCR library. The study, taken as a whole, reports: Persistent Graves' patients showed less TCR diversity than newly diagnosed patients showed.

These same data were also listed under a study on T cells in Graves' hyperthyroidism and ophthalmopathy. From that second work: A 13 V-J signature model discriminated ophthalmopathy versus stable hyperthyroidism.

This clonotype was sampled from a woman aged 25 to 39 with Graves disease. The chain has TRBV11-3 and TRBJ2-3; a possible D gene is TRBD2 (6 bases). This specimen consisted of peripheral blood mononuclear cells (PBMCs), obtained at new diagnosis, from a patient treated with antithyroid drugs. The CDR3 coding sequence is TGTGCCAGCAGCGGCGGTGGACTACGCACAGATACGCAGTATTTT. Translating gives CASSGGGLRTDTQYF.